The sequence of this T cell receptor beta chain was determined in a study of T cells in Graves' hyperthyroidism and ophthalmopathy. Whole-study findings and limits: Most expanded thyroid clonotypes above 0.001 recurred in blood.

Uncontrolled infection, other autoimmune disease, pregnancy or lactation barred patients from enrollment. This clonotype was picked up a small number of times. Its antigen is currently unknown. Germline V gene data show CDR1 as SGDLS and CDR2 as YYNGEE. The CDR3 runs to 13 residues. V was trimmed by 2 bases and J by 4 bases, leaving 8 bases between them. Amplified TCR beta CDR3 regions came from RNA transcripts. TCR CDR3 regions were first amplified by RT-PCR with HTBI primers. TCRdb redid the calling of the multiplex PCR reads with MiXCR, one entry per CDR3 protein. The table has over 400,000 distinct CDR3 sequences, about 22% seen once; the top ten hold under 55%.

Sequencing used blood. The chain carries TRBV9 and TRBJ2-3; D gene uncertain. The clonotype originates from an older woman with Graves' ophthalmopathy. The CDR3 DNA reads TGTGCCAGCAGCGTCCCATCCGCAGATACGCAGTATTTT. As protein: CASSVPSADTQYF.